The 18 T cell receptor beta chains below were found in one sample sequenced in a study of OX40 agonist ivuxolimab in advanced cancers. The repertoire was sequenced with immunoSEQ multiplex PCR; TCRdb's copy has only in-frame clones and lacks some. The profile shows under 25,000 clones, about 79% of them singletons. The specimen was CD4+ or CD8+ T cells sorted from blood, collected in a trial of the OX40 agonist ivuxolimab. The receptors here all came from an adult with an advanced solid tumor such as melanoma, head and neck, liver or kidney cancer.

The chain recombines TRBV28 with TRBJ1-1, with D possibly TRBD1 on 5 matching bases. The CDR3 consists of 12 residues. Trimming stripped 3 bases from V and 13 bases from J, with 15 bases between. CDR1 is MDHEN, CDR2 SYDVKM, per germline. CDR3 nucleotides: TGTGCCAGCAGTTTGGGTGGCAGGGATGGTTTCTTT. Its translation: CASSLGGRDGFF.

The J gene is TRBJ2-7, the V gene TRBV28; a possible D gene is TRBD2 (6 bases). Germline V gene sequence: CDR1 MDHEN, CDR2 SYDVKM. V lost 1 base and J lost 1, with 11 bases in between. The length of the CDR3 is 15 residues. CDR3 nucleotide sequence: TGTGCCAGCAGTTTATTACCGGGAGCTTCCTACGAGCAGTACTTC. It encodes CASSLLPGASYEQYF.

The chain uses TRBV7-8 and TRBJ2-7, with 7 bases identical to TRBD2. CDR3 length: 15 amino acids. The germline V gene encodes CDR1 SGHVS and CDR2 FQNEAQ. The V segment lost 5 bases and the J segment 6 bases; nucleotides outside the gene matches: 13. CDR3 sequence: CASSRGLVGALEQYF. The CDR3 DNA follows: TGTGCCAGCAGCCGAGGACTAGTTGGGGCCCTCGAGCAGTACTTC.

This chain links TRBV5-1 with TRBJ2-1; unclear D gene. Germline V CDR1 and CDR2: SGHRS, YFSETQ. There are 13 residues in the CDR3. Trimming stripped 0 bases from V and 6 bases from J, with 7 bases between. CDR3 amino acids: CASSLATSNEQFF. For the CDR3, the DNA is TGCGCCAGCAGCTTGGCGACAAGCAATGAGCAGTTCTTC.

In DNA, the CDR3 is TGTGCCAGCTCGGGCGGGGTGGATGGCTACACCTTC. Translated, it gives CASSGGVDGYTF. The J gene is TRBJ1-2, the V gene TRBV6-5; no clear D. CDR1 and CDR2 (germline): MNHEY, SVGAGI. V dropped 8 bases and J dropped 6 bases, with 13 bases sitting between them. The CDR3 runs 12 residues.

The chain combines TRBV2 with TRBJ2-1; no firm D call. From germline, CDR1 is SNHLY and CDR2 FYNNEI. The V end was cut by 11 bases, the J end by 0 bases, with 14 bases between. This CDR3 contains 14 residues. DNA for the CDR3: TGTGCCTGTCGTCAAGACCCCTCCTACAATGAGCAGTTCTTC. Translated, it gives CACRQDPSYNEQFF.

The chain employs TRBV27 and TRBJ1-2; D is undetermined. The germline gives CDR1 MNHEY, CDR2 SMNVEV (reference sequence). The CDR3 consists of 12 residues. Between the trimmed V and J ends, which lost 6 bases and 7 bases, there was a span of 12 bases. The CDR3 spells CASRMLGGGYTF. In nucleotides, the CDR3 is TGTGCCAGCAGGATGCTGGGAGGTGGCTACACCTTC.

This CDR3 is CASSRYRATNEKLFF. CDR3 bases: TGTGCCAGCAGCCGATACAGGGCAACTAATGAAAAACTGTTTTTT. J is TRBJ1-4 and V is TRBV14, with TRBD1 as a possible D gene (6 bases). The germline V gene has CDR1 SGHDN and CDR2 FVKESK. CDR3 length equals 15 residues. The germline V and J ends were trimmed by 4 bases and 0 bases, with 9 bases remaining between them. Together with reference TRBV14 and TRBJ1-4, the CDR3 gives the full variable domain: EAGVTQFPSHSVIEKGQTVTLRCDPISGHDNLYWYRRVMGKEIKFLLHFVKESKQDESGMPNNRFLAERTGGTYSTLKVQPAELEDSGVYFCASSRYRATNEKLFFGSGTQLSVL.

This sequence joins TRBV6-4 and TRBJ2-3; the match to TRBD2 covers 12 bases. Germline-derived CDR1 and CDR2 are MRHNA and SNTAGT. The CDR3 is 15 amino acids. V was clipped by 2 bases and J by 5 bases; unmatched bases: 2. CDR3 amino acids: CASSDRTSGVDTQYF. CDR3 coding DNA: TGTGCCAGCAGTGACAGGACTAGCGGGGTAGATACGCAGTATTTT.

This chain links TRBV10-3 with TRBJ2-1; 9 nucleotides align to TRBD2. The ends lost 6 bases at V and 5 bases at J; junction bases unmatched: 8. Germline CDR1 and CDR2: ENHRY and SYGVKD. This CDR3 comprises 15 residues. The CDR3 DNA follows: TGTGCCATCAGGACTAGCGGATCGGCGCACAATGAGCAGTTCTTC. It translates to CAIRTSGSAHNEQFF.

The chain combines TRBV6-5 with TRBJ2-7, with 13 bases matching TRBD2. V was pared by 4 bases and J by 2 bases, with 5 bases of the junction left unmatched. Germline loops: CDR1 MNHEY, CDR2 SVGAGI. The CDR3 has 16 residues. The CDR3 reads CASSSRLAGGPYEQYF. The CDR3 DNA follows: TGTGCCAGCAGTTCTCGACTAGCGGGAGGACCCTACGAGCAGTACTTC.

V gene TRBV29-1 combines with J gene TRBJ2-1, with 7 bases aligning to TRBD2. The ends lost 4 bases at V and 3 bases at J; junction bases unmatched: 6. This CDR3 comprises 14 residues. The germline gives CDR1 SQVTM, CDR2 ANQGSEA. CDR3 coding DNA: TGCAGCGTTGGATTAAGCGGGGTCTACAATGAGCAGTTCTTC. Translated, it gives CSVGLSGVYNEQFF.

V and J are TRBV27 and TRBJ2-5, with 11 bases that match TRBD1. The CDR3 is made up of 16 amino acids. CDR1 MNHEY and CDR2 SMNVEV come from the germline V gene (reference sequence). V lost 3 bases and J lost 1; bases outside the gene matches: 4. CDR3 DNA: TGTGCCAGCAGTTTCTCCGGGACAGGGGGCCAAGAGACCCAGTACTTC. Encoded protein: CASSFSGTGGQETQYF.

The V gene is TRBV9, the J gene TRBJ2-7; D might be TRBD2 (6 bases). V was clipped by 4 bases and J by 6 bases, with 17 bases between them. The CDR3 runs 14 residues. Per the germline V gene, CDR1 is SGDLS and CDR2 is YYNGEE. The CDR3 bases are TGTGCCAGCAGCCCCCGGGACTTCTTCCCCGAGCAGTACTTC. The encoded protein is CASSPRDFFPEQYF. The whole variable domain, filled in from reference TRBV9 and TRBJ2-7, reads DSGVTQTPKHLITATGQRVTLRCSPRSGDLSVYWYQQSLDQGLQFLIQYYNGEERAKGNILERFSAQQFPDLHSELNLSSLELGDSALYFCASSPRDFFPEQYFGPGTRLTVT.

The chain links TRBV15 to TRBJ1-6, with TRBD1 as a possible D gene (5 bases). This CDR3 spans 15 amino acids. The V gene lost 1 base and the J gene lost 3 bases, with 7 bases spanning the gap. Germline V lookup: CDR1 LNHNV, CDR2 YYDKDF (reference sequence). The CDR3 bases are TGTGCCACCAGCAGAGTAACAGGCTATAATTCACCCCTCCACTTT. Encoded protein: CATSRVTGYNSPLHF.

V gene TRBV28 combines with J gene TRBJ2-7, with D maybe TRBD2 (6 bases). The CDR3 has 14 amino acids. The V end was cut by 3 bases, the J end by 4 bases, with 13 bases between. The germline gives CDR1 MDHEN, CDR2 SYDVKM. CDR3 sequence reads: CASSLGLALYEQYF. The DNA of the CDR3 is TGTGCCAGCAGTTTGGGTCTAGCGCTGTACGAGCAGTACTTC.

The chain couples TRBV4-1 to TRBJ2-7; TRBD2 aligns across 7 bases. After removal of 0 bases from V and 4 bases from J, the junction contained 9 bases not matched to a gene. CDR1 and CDR2 (germline): MGHRA, YSYEKL. The length of the CDR3 is 16 residues. The CDR3 coding sequence is TGCGCCAGCAGCCAAGATATCAGCGGGACCAAGTACGAGCAGTACTTC. Translation gives CASSQDISGTKYEQYF.

This chain joins TRBV23-1 and TRBJ2-3; D ambiguous. TRBV23-1 is reported as an ORF; its role is uncertain. This CDR3 has 20 residues. V lost 1 base to trimming and J lost 2 bases, with 25 bases between them. DNA of the CDR3: TGCGCCAGCAGTCAATATAAGGAAAACTCTGGCGGCCCAAACACAGATACGCAGTATTTT. Encoded protein: CASSQYKENSGGPNTDTQYF.